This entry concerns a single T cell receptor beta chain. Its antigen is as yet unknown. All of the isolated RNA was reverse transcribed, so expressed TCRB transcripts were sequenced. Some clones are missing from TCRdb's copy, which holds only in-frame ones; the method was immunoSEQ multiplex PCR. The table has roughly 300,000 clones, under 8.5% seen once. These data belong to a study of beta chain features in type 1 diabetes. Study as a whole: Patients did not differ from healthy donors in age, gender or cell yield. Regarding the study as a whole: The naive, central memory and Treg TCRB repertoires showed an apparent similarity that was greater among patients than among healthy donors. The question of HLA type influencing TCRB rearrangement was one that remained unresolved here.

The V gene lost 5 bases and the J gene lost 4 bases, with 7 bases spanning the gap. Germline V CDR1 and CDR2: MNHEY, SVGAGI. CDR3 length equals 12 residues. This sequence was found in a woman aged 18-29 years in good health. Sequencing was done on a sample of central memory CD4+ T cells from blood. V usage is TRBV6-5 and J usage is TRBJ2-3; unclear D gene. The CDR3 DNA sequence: TGTGCCAGCAGTCGAAACTCAGATACGCAGTATTTT. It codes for CASSRNSDTQYF.